The entry below gives a single T cell receptor beta chain sequence along with its context. Its specificity is not known. The data were obtained in a study of Ad26.COV2.S vaccination and SARS-CoV-2 variants. Notes on the study in general: Individuals receiving vaccine had higher spike-specific TCR breadth than placebo recipients did. For non-spike TCRs, breadth in vaccine recipients resembled that in placebo recipients.

Assay: immunoSEQ multiplex PCR; the TCRdb copy retains only in-frame clones and omits some. The data show around 100,000 clones, 60% to 85% seen once. This CDR3 is 14 amino acids long. Trimming removed 3 bases from V and 7 bases from J; junction bases left unmatched: 8. Germline V gives CDR1 SGDLS, CDR2 YYNGEE. This TCR derives from a human donor who had recovered from COVID-19. This sample comprised peripheral blood, obtained after recovery from COVID-19. The J gene is TRBJ2-7, the V gene TRBV9, with 9 bases lining up with TRBD1. CDR3 protein: CASSDAGTGREQYF. The CDR3 nucleotides read TGTGCCAGCAGCGACGCCGGGACAGGGCGGGAGCAGTACTTC.